These 20 T cell receptor beta chains were all obtained from the same sample, sequenced in a study of human T cells and chemical hapten exposure. Individual cDNA molecules (in the library) carried attached unique molecular identifiers. One entry per CDR3 protein, called by TCRdb with MiXCR from the reads. The sample consists of roughly 3,700 distinct CDR3 sequences, roughly 49% of them appearing once. Treatment reported: therapeutic diphenylcyclopropenone sensitization with weekly scalp DPC. The sample was whole blood, taken before DPC sensitization or 2, 6, or about 24 weeks after (not recorded which). The receptors derive from an adult with alopecia areata. Some clones in this sample may be carry-over from other donors' samples. This table probably holds off-target reads from a library built for another chain.

This clonotype was detected a few times. The chain recombines TRBV7-3 with TRBJ2-1; 8 nucleotides match TRBD2. Trimming cost V 4 bases and J 11 bases; bases outside gene matches: 7. This CDR3 is built from 13 residues. Germline lookup yields CDR1 SGHTA and CDR2 FQGTGA. CDR3 in DNA: TGTGCCAGCAGCTCTAATCTTAGCGGGAAGCAGTTCTTC. Its protein product is CASSSNLSGKQFF.

This clonotype was observed once. The rearrangement joins TRBV18 to TRBJ2-7; maybe TRBD1 (6 bases). Trimming removed 3 bases at V and 1 base at J, with 7 bases between. The CDR3 consists of 13 residues. Per the germline V gene, CDR1 is KGHSH and CDR2 is LQKENI. CDR3 amino acids: CASSPGQSYEQYF. CDR3 DNA sequence: TGTGCCAGCTCACCTGGACAGTCCTACGAGCAGTACTTC.

This clonotype was counted between two and nine times. V usage is TRBV29-1 and J usage is TRBJ2-5; no definite D call. CDR3 size: 10 residues. The germline gives CDR1 SQVTM, CDR2 ANQGSEA. Trimming shortened V by 6 bases and J by 4 bases, and 6 bases separated the two germline ends. The CDR3 reads CSVGLETQYF. DNA of the CDR3: TGCAGCGTCGGCCTAGAGACCCAGTACTTC.

In this sample, this clonotype turned up a few times. The chain is built from TRBV2 and TRBJ2-2; 9 positions agree with TRBD2. The CDR3 covers 18 residues. CDR1 and CDR2 (germline): SNHLY, FYNNEI. Trimming cost V 0 bases and J 4 bases; bases outside gene matches: 9. The CDR3 DNA follows: TGTGCCAGCAGTGAAGCCCCCCTGAGCGGGGGGCTCACCGGGGAGCTGTTTTTT. This sequence encodes CASSEAPLSGGLTGELFF.

This clonotype turned up a few times. V usage is TRBV6-6 and J usage is TRBJ2-1; 9 bases match TRBD2. There are 14 residues in the CDR3. Germline loops: CDR1 MNHNY, CDR2 SVGAGI (reference sequence). V lost 7 bases, J lost 6 bases, and 7 bases stayed unmatched. CDR3 protein: CASTPPSGANEQFF. DNA of the CDR3: TGTGCCAGCACCCCCCCTAGCGGGGCCAATGAGCAGTTCTTC.

In this sample, this clonotype turned up a few times. The rearrangement uses TRBV20-1 and TRBJ1-1; TRBD1 aligns across 9 bases. V shed 5 bases, J shed 0 bases, and the junction held 4 bases outside the gene matches. The CDR3 spans 14 residues. CDR1 is DFQATT and CDR2 is SNEGSKA in the germline V gene (reference sequence). The CDR3 sequence is CSAQTGGMNTEAFF. The CDR3 DNA follows: TGCAGTGCTCAAACAGGGGGCATGAACACTGAAGCTTTCTTT.

Concerning this clonotype: The junction departs from the called germline gene at one end, perhaps through a read error. This chain links TRBV10-3 with TRBJ2-6, with TRBD1 matching over 11 bases. Looked up from germline, CDR1 is ENHRY and CDR2 is SYGVKD. CDR3 length: 14 residues. CDR3 in DNA: TGTGCCATCAGTGGGGGACAGGGGGACAACGTCCTGACTTTC. Protein sequence: CAISGGQGDNVLTF.

The CDR3 nucleotides read TGTGCCAGCAACGATGACAAGTGGAATGGCTACACCTTC. This sequence encodes CASNDDKWNGYTF. This chain joins TRBV6-6 and TRBJ1-2; unclear D gene. This CDR3 has 13 residues. In germline, CDR1 is MNHNY, CDR2 SVGAGI (reference sequence). V was cut by 7 bases and J by 6 bases, with 15 bases left in between.

This clonotype was seen a few times. The chain is built from TRBV9 and TRBJ2-7; the D call may be TRBD1 or TRBD2 (6 bases each). Looked up from germline, CDR1 is SGDLS and CDR2 is YYNGEE. The CDR3 runs to 14 residues. Trimming pared 4 bases from V and 3 bases from J, leaving 14 bases between. Here the CDR3 reads CASSSVGGSYEQYF. The CDR3, as DNA: TGTGCCAGCAGCTCTGTCGGGGGCAGCTACGAGCAGTACTTC.

The rearrangement uses TRBV6-2 or TRBV6-3 and TRBJ2-7; perhaps TRBD2 as D (6 bases). Germline lookup yields CDR1 MNHEY and CDR2 SVGEGT. Trimming took 4 bases from V and 5 from J, leaving 15 bases between them. CDR3 length: 14 residues. The CDR3 sequence: CASSSPGREHEQYF. CDR3 DNA sequence: TGTGCCAGCAGTTCCCCCGGTCGGGAGCACGAGCAGTACTTC.

A remark on this clonotype: One junction end disagrees with the germline gene, perhaps due to a read error. This chain uses TRBV7-7 with TRBJ2-1; D not resolved. This CDR3 region has 16 residues. The germline V gene has CDR1 SSHAT and CDR2 FNYEAQ (reference sequence). CDR3 sequence: CASSLSVQTAYNEQFF. CDR3 coding DNA: TGTGCTAGCAGCTTGTCAGTCCAGACGGCCTACAATGAGCAGTTCTTC.

J is TRBJ2-1 and V is TRBV29-1, with D perhaps matching TRBD2 (6 bases). Per the germline V gene, CDR1 is SQVTM and CDR2 is ANQGSEA. The CDR3 extends over 12 amino acids. The V end lost 6 bases, the J end lost 8 bases, and 14 bases lay between the germline ends. The CDR3 spells CSVPSAMDEQFF. The CDR3 bases are TGCAGCGTCCCTAGCGCTATGGATGAGCAGTTCTTC.

This clonotype was counted between two and nine times. This chain connects TRBV2 to TRBJ2-2; D is uncertain. Germline V gene lookup returns CDR1 SNHLY and CDR2 FYNNEI. V was cut by 4 bases and J by 4 bases, with 13 bases left in between. This CDR3 is built from 15 residues. The CDR3: CASSVSQTSTGELFF. Here the CDR3 DNA reads TGTGCCAGCAGTGTATCACAGACGAGCACCGGGGAGCTGTTTTTT.

The CDR3 nucleotides are TGTGCCAGCAGCCGACAGGGGACAACTGAAGCTTTCTTT. Amino acid sequence: CASSRQGTTEAFF. The chain is built from TRBV7-9 and TRBJ1-1; 8 bases are shared with TRBD1. V gave up 5 bases and J gave up 5 bases; unmatched junction bases: 4. The CDR3 runs 13 residues. Per germline, CDR1 SEHNR and CDR2 FQNEAQ (reference sequence).

V and J are TRBV12-3 or TRBV12-4 and TRBJ2-7; D perhaps matches TRBD2 (5 bases). V shed 4 bases and J shed 4 bases, with 8 bases lying between them. There are 12 residues in the CDR3. CDR3 amino acids: CASSSGGYEQYF. The CDR3 DNA follows: TGTGCCAGCAGTTCGGGCGGGTACGAGCAGTACTTC.

The genes are TRBV6-2 or TRBV6-3 and TRBJ2-1; the match to TRBD1 covers 8 bases. The CDR3 has 16 amino acids. In germline, CDR1 is MNHEY, CDR2 SVGEGT. The J segment lost 9 bases and the V segment lost 3 bases, leaving 13 bases of the junction unmatched. The CDR3, as DNA: TGTGCCAGCAGTTATTGGGCAGGGGGCAAGAATAGTGAGCAGTTCTTC. This translates into CASSYWAGGKNSEQFF.

The rearrangement links TRBV7-9 to TRBJ2-7; perhaps TRBD1 as D (6 bases). V lost 7 bases and J 3 bases, leaving 7 bases between the germline ends. The CDR3 sequence is 11 residues long. CDR1 is SEHNR, CDR2 FQNEAQ, per germline (reference sequence). This CDR3 is CASTGDYEQYF. The CDR3 coding sequence is TGTGCCAGCACAGGGGACTACGAGCAGTACTTC.

The gene calls are TRBV6-1 and TRBJ2-3; D ambiguous. The CDR3 covers 15 residues. Between the trimmed V and J ends, which lost 2 bases and 3 bases, there was a span of 12 bases. Germline V gene data show CDR1 as MNHNS and CDR2 as SASEGT. The CDR3 bases are TGTGCCAGCAGTGAACAACCCTCCTGGACAGATACGCAGTATTTT. It yields the protein CASSEQPSWTDTQYF.

In DNA form, the CDR3 reads TGTGCCAGCAGTTTTCTCGACAGGGACACCGGGGAGCTGTTTTTT. Protein product: CASSFLDRDTGELFF. The J gene is TRBJ2-2, the V gene TRBV28; 7 positions agree with TRBD1. The CDR3 runs to 15 residues. Per the germline V gene, CDR1 is MDHEN and CDR2 is SYDVKM. The V segment lost 3 bases and the J segment 3 bases; nucleotides outside the gene matches: 4.

The rearrangement joins TRBV27 to TRBJ2-7, with a tentative D call TRBD1 (6 bases). There are 12 residues in the CDR3. Trimming removed 6 bases at V and 4 bases at J, with 10 bases between. CDR1 is MNHEY, CDR2 SMNVEV, per germline (reference sequence). CDR3 region: CASSRTGYEQYF. The CDR3 nucleotides are TGTGCCAGCAGCCGCACAGGGTACGAGCAGTACTTC.